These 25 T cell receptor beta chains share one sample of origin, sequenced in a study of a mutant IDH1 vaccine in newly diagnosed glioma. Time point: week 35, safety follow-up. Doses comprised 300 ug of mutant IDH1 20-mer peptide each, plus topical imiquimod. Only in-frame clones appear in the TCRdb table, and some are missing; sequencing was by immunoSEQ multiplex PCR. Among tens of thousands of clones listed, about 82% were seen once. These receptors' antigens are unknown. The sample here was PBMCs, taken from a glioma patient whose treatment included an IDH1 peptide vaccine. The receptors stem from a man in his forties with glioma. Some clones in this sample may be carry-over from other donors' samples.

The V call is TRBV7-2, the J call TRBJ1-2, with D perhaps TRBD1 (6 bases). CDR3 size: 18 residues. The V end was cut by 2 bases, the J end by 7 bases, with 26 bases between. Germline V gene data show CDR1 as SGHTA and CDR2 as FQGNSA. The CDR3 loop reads CASSLSSGATALGAGYTF. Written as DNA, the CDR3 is TGTGCCAGCAGCTTAAGCTCAGGGGCCACGGCGTTAGGTGCTGGCTACACCTTC.

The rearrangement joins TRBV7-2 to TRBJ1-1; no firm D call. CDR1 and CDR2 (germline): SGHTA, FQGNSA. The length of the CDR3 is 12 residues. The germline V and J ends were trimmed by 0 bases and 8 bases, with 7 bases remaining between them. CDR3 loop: CASSLAYLEAFF. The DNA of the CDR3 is TGTGCCAGCAGCTTAGCGTACCTGGAAGCTTTCTTT.

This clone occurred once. CDR3 coding DNA: TGTGCCAGCATTAGAGGTGGGGAGACCCAGTACTTC. It translates to CASIRGGETQYF. The V call is TRBV2, the J call TRBJ2-5; D is unresolved. This CDR3 region has 12 residues. Germline CDR1 and CDR2: SNHLY and FYNNEI. V was cut by 7 bases and J by 5 bases, with 11 bases left in between.

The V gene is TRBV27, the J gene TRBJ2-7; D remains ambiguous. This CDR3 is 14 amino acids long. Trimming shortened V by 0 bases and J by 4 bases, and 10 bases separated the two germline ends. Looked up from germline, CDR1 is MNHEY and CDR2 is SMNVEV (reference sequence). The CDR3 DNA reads TGTGCCAGCAGTTTATCCCGGACCGGATACGAGCAGTACTTC. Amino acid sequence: CASSLSRTGYEQYF.

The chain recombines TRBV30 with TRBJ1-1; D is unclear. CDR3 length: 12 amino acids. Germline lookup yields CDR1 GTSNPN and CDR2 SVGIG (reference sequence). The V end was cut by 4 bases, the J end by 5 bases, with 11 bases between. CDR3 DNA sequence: TGTGCCTGGACAAACCGAGCTACTGAAGCTTTCTTT. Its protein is CAWTNRATEAFF.

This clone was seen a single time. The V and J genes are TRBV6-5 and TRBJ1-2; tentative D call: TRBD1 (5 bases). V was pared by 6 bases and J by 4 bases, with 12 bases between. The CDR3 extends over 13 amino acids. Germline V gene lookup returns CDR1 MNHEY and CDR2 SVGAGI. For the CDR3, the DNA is TGTGCCAGCAGCCGGGACCTCTTCTATGGCTACACCTTC. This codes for CASSRDLFYGYTF.

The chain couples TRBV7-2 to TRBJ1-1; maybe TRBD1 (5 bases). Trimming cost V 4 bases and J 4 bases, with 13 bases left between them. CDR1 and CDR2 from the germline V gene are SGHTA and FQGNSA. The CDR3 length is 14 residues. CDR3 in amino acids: CASSSGALFTEAFF. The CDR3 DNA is TGTGCCAGCAGCTCCGGGGCGTTGTTCACTGAAGCTTTCTTT.

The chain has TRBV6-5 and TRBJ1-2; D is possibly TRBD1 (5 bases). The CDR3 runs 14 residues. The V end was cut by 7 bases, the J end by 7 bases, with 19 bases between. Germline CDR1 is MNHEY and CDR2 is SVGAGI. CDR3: CASTSTEGRSGYTF. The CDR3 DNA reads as TGTGCCAGCACCTCGACAGAGGGCCGCAGTGGCTACACCTTC.

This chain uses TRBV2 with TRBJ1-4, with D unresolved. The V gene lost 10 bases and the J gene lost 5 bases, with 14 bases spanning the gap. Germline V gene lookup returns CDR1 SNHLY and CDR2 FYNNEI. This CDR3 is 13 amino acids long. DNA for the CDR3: TGTGCCACCTCCCCCAGGACGAATGAAAAACTGTTTTTT. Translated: CATSPRTNEKLFF.

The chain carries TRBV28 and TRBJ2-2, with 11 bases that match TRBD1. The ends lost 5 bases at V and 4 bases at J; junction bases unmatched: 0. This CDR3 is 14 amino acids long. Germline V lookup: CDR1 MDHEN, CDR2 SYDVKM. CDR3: CASSGTGGTGELFF. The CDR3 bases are TGTGCCAGCAGTGGGACAGGGGGCACCGGGGAGCTGTTTTTT.

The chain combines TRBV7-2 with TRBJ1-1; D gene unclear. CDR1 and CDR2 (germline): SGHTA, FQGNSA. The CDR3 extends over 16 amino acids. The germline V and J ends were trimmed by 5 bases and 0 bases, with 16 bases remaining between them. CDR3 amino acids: CASSRPSDGLNTEAFF. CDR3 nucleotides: TGTGCCAGCAGCCGGCCATCCGACGGGTTGAACACTGAAGCTTTCTTT.

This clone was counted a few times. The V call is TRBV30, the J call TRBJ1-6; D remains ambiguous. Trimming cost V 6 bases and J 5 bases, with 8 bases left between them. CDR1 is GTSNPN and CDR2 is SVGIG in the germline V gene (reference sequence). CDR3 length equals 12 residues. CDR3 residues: CACGRDNSPLHF. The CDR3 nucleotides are TGTGCCTGTGGACGGGATAATTCACCCCTCCACTTT.

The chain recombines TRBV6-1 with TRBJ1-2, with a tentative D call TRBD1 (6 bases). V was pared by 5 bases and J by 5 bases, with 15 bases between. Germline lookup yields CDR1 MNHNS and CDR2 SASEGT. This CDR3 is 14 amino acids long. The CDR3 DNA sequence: TGTGCCAGCAGTCGAACCGGGGACACTTATGGCTACACCTTC. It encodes CASSRTGDTYGYTF.

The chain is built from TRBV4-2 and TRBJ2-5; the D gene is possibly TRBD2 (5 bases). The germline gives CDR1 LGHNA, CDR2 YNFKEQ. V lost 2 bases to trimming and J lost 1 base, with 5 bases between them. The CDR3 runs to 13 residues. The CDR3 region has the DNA TGTGCCAGCAGCCAAAGCGGCCAAGAGACCCAGTACTTC. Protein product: CASSQSGQETQYF.

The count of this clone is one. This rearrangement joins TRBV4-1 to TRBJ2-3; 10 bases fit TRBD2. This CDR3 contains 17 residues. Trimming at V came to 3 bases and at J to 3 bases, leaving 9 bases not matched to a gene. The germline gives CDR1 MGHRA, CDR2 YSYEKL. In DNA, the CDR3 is TGCGCCAGCAGCCAGGAAAGCGGGGGGGCGGGAACAGATACGCAGTATTTT. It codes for CASSQESGGAGTDTQYF.

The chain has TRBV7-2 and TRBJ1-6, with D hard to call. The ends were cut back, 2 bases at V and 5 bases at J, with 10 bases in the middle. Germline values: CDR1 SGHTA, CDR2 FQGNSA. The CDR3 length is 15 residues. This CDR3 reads CASSLLKGDNSPLHF. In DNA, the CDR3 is TGTGCCAGCAGCTTATTGAAGGGCGATAATTCACCCCTCCACTTT.

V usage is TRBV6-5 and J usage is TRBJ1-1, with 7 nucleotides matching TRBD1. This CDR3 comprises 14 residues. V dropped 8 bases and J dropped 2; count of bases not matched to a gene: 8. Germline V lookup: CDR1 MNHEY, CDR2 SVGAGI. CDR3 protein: CASRRAGGNTEAFF. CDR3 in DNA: TGTGCCAGCCGGAGGGCAGGGGGAAACACTGAAGCTTTCTTT.

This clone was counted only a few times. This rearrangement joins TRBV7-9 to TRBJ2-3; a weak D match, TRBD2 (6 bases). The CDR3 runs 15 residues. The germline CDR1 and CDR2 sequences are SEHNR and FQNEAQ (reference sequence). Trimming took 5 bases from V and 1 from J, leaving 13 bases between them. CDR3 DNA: TGTGCCAGCAGCCGGCGGGGTGGGGGCACAGATACGCAGTATTTT. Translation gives CASSRRGGGTDTQYF.

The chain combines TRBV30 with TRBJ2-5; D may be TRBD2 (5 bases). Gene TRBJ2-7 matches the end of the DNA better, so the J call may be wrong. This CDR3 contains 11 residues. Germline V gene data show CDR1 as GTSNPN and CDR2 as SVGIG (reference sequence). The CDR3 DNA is TGTGCCTGGAAGGGAGCATACGAGCAGTACTTC. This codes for CAWKGAYEQYF.

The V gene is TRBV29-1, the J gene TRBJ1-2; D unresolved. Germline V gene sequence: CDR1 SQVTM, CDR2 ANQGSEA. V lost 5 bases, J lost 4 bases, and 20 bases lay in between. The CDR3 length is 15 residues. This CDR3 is CSVLRPGSYGYGYTF. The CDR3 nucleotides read TGCAGCGTTCTAAGGCCGGGAAGCTATGGCTATGGCTACACCTTC.

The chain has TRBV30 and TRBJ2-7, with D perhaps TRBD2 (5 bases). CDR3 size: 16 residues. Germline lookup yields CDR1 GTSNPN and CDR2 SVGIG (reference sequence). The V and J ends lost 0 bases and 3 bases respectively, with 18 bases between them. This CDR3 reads CAWSVLGQRFFYEQYF. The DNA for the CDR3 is TGTGCCTGGAGTGTACTAGGTCAGAGATTTTTCTACGAGCAGTACTTC.

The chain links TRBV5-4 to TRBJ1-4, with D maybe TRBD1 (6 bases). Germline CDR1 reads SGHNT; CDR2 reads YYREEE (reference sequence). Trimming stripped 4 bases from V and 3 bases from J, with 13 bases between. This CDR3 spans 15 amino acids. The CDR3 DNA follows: TGTGCCAGCAGCCAGTATAGGACAGCTAATGAAAAACTGTTTTTT. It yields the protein CASSQYRTANEKLFF.

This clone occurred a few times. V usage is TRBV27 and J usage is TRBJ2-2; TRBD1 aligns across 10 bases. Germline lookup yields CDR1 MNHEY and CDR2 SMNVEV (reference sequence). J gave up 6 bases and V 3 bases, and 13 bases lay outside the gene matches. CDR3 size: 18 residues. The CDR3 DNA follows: TGTGCCAGCAGTTTTAGGGGGTCGGGACAGGGGAATCCCGGGGAGCTGTTTTTT. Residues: CASSFRGSGQGNPGELFF.

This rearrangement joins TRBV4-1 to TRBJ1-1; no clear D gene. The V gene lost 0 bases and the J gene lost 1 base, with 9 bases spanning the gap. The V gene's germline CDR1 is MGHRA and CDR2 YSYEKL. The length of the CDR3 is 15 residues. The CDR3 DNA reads TGCGCCAGCAGCCAAGAGGCAGTAGGGAACACTGAAGCTTTCTTT. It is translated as CASSQEAVGNTEAFF.

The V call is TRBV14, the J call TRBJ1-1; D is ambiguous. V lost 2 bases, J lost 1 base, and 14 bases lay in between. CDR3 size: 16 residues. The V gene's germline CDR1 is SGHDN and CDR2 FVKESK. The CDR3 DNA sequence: TGTGCCAGCAGCCAAATCTCGAGAGGGAAGAACACTGAAGCTTTCTTT. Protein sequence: CASSQISRGKNTEAFF.